The rows below give T cell receptor beta chains drawn from one sample of a study of blood T cell repertoires in COVID-19. TCRdb keeps only in-frame clones here, not all; method: immunoSEQ multiplex PCR. The top ten clones hold approximately 30% of a sample with about 100,000 clones, 80% of them seen once. The sample comprised peripheral blood. The receptors come from a man aged 65 to 85 with active or convalescent COVID-19. The CDR3 runs from the conserved cysteine through the conserved F or W. The D gene is left open where the match is weak. Clone size is given for some rows only: seen once, a few or many times, or a class if the clone is expanded.

j_gene	abundance	v_gene	d_gene	CDR3aa	CDR3nt
TRBJ2-5	.	TRBV7-3	TRBD1	CASSLSGTGGETQYF	TGTGCCAGCAGCTTAAGTGGGACAGGGGGAGAGACCCAGTACTTC
TRBJ1-2	.	TRBV18	TRBD1	CASSHSGQGDYGYTF	TGTGCCAGCTCACATTCCGGACAGGGGGACTATGGCTACACCTTC
TRBJ2-3	.	TRBV2	.	CASSKERRSTDTQYF	TGTGCCAGCAGTAAGGAGCGGCGAAGCACAGATACGCAGTATTTT
TRBJ1-3	once	TRBV3-1/TRBV3-2	.	CASSDDRLLSGNTIYF	TGTGCCAGCAGCGACGACAGACTGCTCTCTGGAAACACCATATATTTT
TRBJ2-2	.	TRBV6-5	TRBD2	CASSSIAGTGELFF	TGTGCCAGCAGTTCCATAGCGGGGACCGGGGAGCTGTTTTTT
TRBJ2-1	few	TRBV29-1	TRBD2	CSVSLAGAIGEQFF	TGCAGCGTTTCACTAGCGGGAGCTATCGGTGAGCAGTTCTTC
TRBJ2-1	.	TRBV30	TRBD2	CAWSLTRTSGIGEQFF	TGTGCCTGGAGTCTCACCCGGACTAGCGGGATAGGTGAGCAGTTCTTC
TRBJ1-3	few	TRBV4-1	.	CASSQGGVGNTIYF	TGCGCCAGCAGCCAAGGGGGAGTTGGAAACACCATATATTTT
TRBJ1-1	.	TRBV30	.	CAWSVLGGEVF	TGTGCCTGGAGTGTTCTAGGGGGGGAGGTTTTT
TRBJ1-6	many	TRBV19	.	CASMPPGSRGPLHF	TGTGCCAGTATGCCCCCTGGGAGTCGCGGACCCCTCCACTTT
TRBJ1-4	.	TRBV27	TRBD1	CASRLLGQGVREKLFF	TGTGCCAGCCGACTTCTAGGACAGGGAGTCCGTGAAAAACTGTTTTTT
TRBJ2-7	.	TRBV18	.	CASSPTEGSGYEQYF	TGTGCCAGCTCACCAACGGAAGGCAGCGGGTACGAGCAGTACTTC
TRBJ2-2	.	TRBV30	TRBD1	CAWDRGVGGELFF	TGTGCCTGGGACAGGGGGGTTGGCGGGGAGCTGTTTTTT
TRBJ1-5	.	TRBV4-3	.	CASSQSSVNQPQHF	TGCGCCAGCAGCCAATCTTCAGTAAATCAGCCCCAGCATTTT
TRBJ2-1	once	TRBV3-1/TRBV3-2	TRBD1	CASSRQGRSEQFF	TGTGCCAGCAGCCGACAGGGCCGGAGTGAGCAGTTCTTC
TRBJ1-4	.	TRBV27	TRBD1	CASSLTGIWKEKLFF	TGTGCCAGCAGTCTGACAGGGATTTGGAAAGAAAAACTGTTTTTT
TRBJ2-2	.	TRBV29-1	TRBD1	CSADRDRVHEELFF	TGCAGCGCTGACCGGGACAGGGTGCACGAGGAGCTGTTTTTT
TRBJ2-7	.	TRBV7-9	.	CASSFETGSAEQYF	TGTGCCAGCAGCTTCGAAACAGGGTCTGCCGAGCAGTACTTC
TRBJ1-1	.	TRBV5-6	.	CASSPYRVMSTEAFF	TGTGCCAGCAGCCCGTACAGGGTGATGAGCACTGAAGCTTTCTTT
TRBJ2-1	.	TRBV7-8	TRBD2	CASSHNSRAGWMGEQFF	TGTGCCAGCAGCCACAACTCCCGAGCGGGGTGGATGGGCGAGCAGTTCTTC
TRBJ1-5	.	TRBV19	.	CASSMNGADYSNQPQHF	TGTGCCAGTAGTATGAATGGGGCAGATTATAGCAATCAGCCCCAGCATTTT
TRBJ2-6	.	TRBV7-9	.	CASSLAGTPSGANVLTF	TGTGCCAGCAGCTTAGCAGGGACTCCATCTGGGGCCAACGTCCTGACTTTC
TRBJ1-5	.	TRBV19	TRBD1	CASSWGQGNQPQHF	TGTGCCAGTAGTTGGGGACAGGGCAATCAGCCCCAGCATTTT
TRBJ2-5	.	TRBV7-6	.	CASSLETRGWETQYF	TGTGCCAGCAGCTTAGAGACCCGCGGGTGGGAGACCCAGTACTTC
TRBJ2-7	once	TRBV28	TRBD1	CASSTDREGEQYF	TGTGCCAGCAGTACGGACAGGGAAGGCGAGCAGTACTTC
TRBJ2-3	.	TRBV6-5	TRBD1	CASRRDRGGTDTQYF	TGTGCCAGCAGGCGGGACAGGGGGGGCACAGATACGCAGTATTTT
TRBJ2-1	.	TRBV27	.	CASSLYAGSSYNEQFF	TGTGCCAGCAGTTTATACGCGGGGAGCTCCTACAATGAGCAGTTCTTC
TRBJ2-2	.	TRBV10-3	TRBD2	CAISAAGGPRELFF	TGTGCCATCAGTGCGGCGGGAGGGCCTAGGGAGCTGTTTTTT
TRBJ1-4	.	TRBV6-5	TRBD1	CASSSGQAREKLFF	TGTGCCAGCAGTTCCGGACAGGCGAGGGAAAAACTGTTTTTT
TRBJ1-2	.	TRBV10-3	.	CATSQGNYGYTF	TGTGCCACTTCCCAGGGGAACTATGGCTACACCTTC
TRBJ1-1	.	TRBV5-5	.	CASSLRGTEAFF	TGTGCCAGCAGCCTCCGGGGCACTGAAGCTTTCTTT
TRBJ2-3	.	TRBV5-1	TRBD2	CASSPGLAVSTDTQYF	TGCGCCAGCAGCCCGGGACTAGCGGTTAGCACAGATACGCAGTATTTT
TRBJ1-1	.	TRBV5-1	.	CASSWGNRATNTEAFF	TGCGCCAGCAGCTGGGGCAACAGGGCTACGAACACTGAAGCTTTCTTT
TRBJ2-2	.	TRBV5-6	TRBD1	CASSQDRGRPTGELFF	TGTGCCAGCAGCCAAGACAGGGGACGACCCACCGGGGAGCTGTTTTTT
TRBJ1-6	few	TRBV29-1	TRBD1	CSVGAGGNSPLHF	TGCAGCGTTGGGGCAGGGGGGAATTCACCCCTCCACTTT
TRBJ2-7	.	TRBV2	.	CASLGGSYEQYF	TGTGCCAGCCTTGGCGGGTCCTACGAGCAGTACTTC
TRBJ1-4	.	TRBV6-2/TRBV6-3	TRBD1	CASSRPGQGEKLFF	TGTGCCAGCAGTCGCCCAGGACAGGGGGAAAAACTGTTTTTT
TRBJ2-7	.	TRBV14	TRBD1	CASSWGTGCGGEQYF	TGTGCCAGCAGCTGGGGGACAGGGTGCGGCGGCGAGCAGTACTTC
TRBJ2-5	.	TRBV7-6	TRBD2	CASSLGVAGVLQETQYF	TGTGCCAGCAGCTTAGGGGTAGCGGGAGTTCTCCAAGAGACCCAGTACTTC
TRBJ1-1	.	TRBV7-2	.	CASAQTGTVEAFF	TGTGCCAGCGCTCAGACAGGCACTGTTGAAGCTTTCTTT
TRBJ1-2	.	TRBV6-1	.	CASSEANGGLYGYTF	TGTGCCAGCAGTGAAGCAAACGGGGGTCTCTATGGCTACACCTTC
TRBJ1-6	.	TRBV5-1	.	CASSPWGTQNSPLHF	TGCGCCAGCAGCCCGTGGGGGACACAGAATTCACCCCTCCACTTT